These 24 T cell receptor beta chains originate from one sample sequenced in a study of cytomegalovirus exposure and HLA in healthy donors. In the PCR, 60 Vbeta and 13 Jbeta primers were used. The assay was immunoSEQ multiplex PCR, and TCRdb's table has in-frame clones only and misses some. The table records 120,000 to 150,000 clones, approximately 78% of them present only once. Sequenced sample: PBMCs. The receptors were gathered from a man aged 18-30 years in good health and CMV-seropositive.

The V call is TRBV11-2, the J call TRBJ2-4; D is possibly TRBD1 (7 bases). The germline V gene encodes CDR1 SGHAT and CDR2 FQNNGV. This CDR3 spans 15 amino acids. Trimming pared 4 bases from V and 8 bases from J, leaving 18 bases between. CDR3 in DNA: TGTGCCAGCAGCTCCGATGGGGCCAGGGGGGACATTCAGTACTTC. As protein: CASSSDGARGDIQYF.

The chain is built from TRBV6-5 and TRBJ2-7, with D perhaps TRBD2 (6 bases). The germline V and J ends were trimmed by 1 base and 1 base, with 8 bases remaining between them. This CDR3 is 14 amino acids long. Germline V CDR1 and CDR2: MNHEY, SVGAGI. The CDR3 loop is CASSYWAGSYEQYF. In nucleotides, the CDR3 is TGTGCCAGCAGTTACTGGGCGGGATCCTACGAGCAGTACTTC.

The chain is built from TRBV19 and TRBJ1-1; no clear D. Trimming stripped 7 bases from V and 1 base from J, with 13 bases between. The CDR3 runs 14 residues. The germline V gene has CDR1 LNHDA and CDR2 SQIVND (reference sequence). This CDR3 reads CASIPRGANTEAFF. The CDR3 nucleotides are TGTGCCAGTATCCCCCGCGGTGCGAACACTGAAGCTTTCTTT.

This clone was seen only a few times. The genes are TRBV7-8 and TRBJ1-2; TRBD1 aligns across 8 bases. The germline V gene has CDR1 SGHVS and CDR2 FQNEAQ. The CDR3 is 15 residues long. The trim removed 4 bases at V and 4 bases at J, leaving 8 bases unmatched. The CDR3 loop is CASSYPRQGSYGYTF. DNA for the CDR3: TGTGCCAGCAGCTATCCAAGACAGGGGAGCTATGGCTACACCTTC. Supplemented by reference TRBV7-8 and TRBJ1-2, the full variable domain reads GAGVSQSPRYKVAKRGQDVALRCDPISGHVSLFWYQQALGQGPEFLTYFQNEAQLDKSGLPSDRFFAERPEGSVSTLKIQRTQQEDSAVYLCASSYPRQGSYGYTFGSGTRLTVV.

There are a few counts of this clone. V gene TRBV7-6 combines with J gene TRBJ2-5; TRBD1 matches 12 bases. The V segment lost 5 bases and the J segment 5 bases; nucleotides outside the gene matches: 9. CDR3 length equals 16 residues. Germline values: CDR1 SGHVS, CDR2 FNYEAQ. The CDR3 is CASSSFWDRGRETQYF. In nucleotides, the CDR3 is TGTGCCAGCAGCAGCTTTTGGGACAGGGGGCGGGAGACCCAGTACTTC.

The J gene is TRBJ1-1, the V gene TRBV30, with a tentative D call TRBD1 (6 bases). The CDR3 runs 15 residues. V was shortened by 0 bases and J by 0 bases, with 11 bases between the two germline ends. Germline V lookup: CDR1 GTSNPN, CDR2 SVGIG (reference sequence). For the CDR3, the DNA is TGTGCCTGGAGTGTCAACAGGGTCATGAACACTGAAGCTTTCTTT. Protein: CAWSVNRVMNTEAFF.

This sequence joins TRBV7-9 and TRBJ1-1; unclear D gene. Trimming removed 1 base from V and 8 bases from J, with 17 bases in between. Germline values: CDR1 SEHNR, CDR2 FQNEAQ (reference sequence). The CDR3 has 15 amino acids. DNA of the CDR3: TGTGCCAGCAGCTTAGGGTTGATGGGCCCTCGGGAAGCTTTCTTT. Its protein product is CASSLGLMGPREAFF.

The chain combines TRBV6-5 with TRBJ1-2; 7 nucleotides align to TRBD1. The trim removed 0 bases at V and 6 bases at J, leaving 7 bases unmatched. There are 15 residues in the CDR3. Germline loops: CDR1 MNHEY, CDR2 SVGAGI. The CDR3 DNA sequence: TGTGCCAGCAGTTACTCCCGACAGGGCCCGGATGGCTACACCTTC. It translates to CASSYSRQGPDGYTF.

V is TRBV5-1 and J is TRBJ2-3; D possibly corresponds to TRBD1 (6 bases). The CDR3 sequence is 16 residues long. Trimming pared 5 bases from V and 2 bases from J, leaving 18 bases between. Germline CDR1 SGHRS, CDR2 YFSETQ. DNA of the CDR3: TGCGCCAGCAGTCTCCTAGACAGGTACTCCACAGATACGCAGTATTTT. Amino acids: CASSLLDRYSTDTQYF.

With regard to this clone: Other DNA sequences in the sample encode the same CDR3. This chain joins TRBV28 and TRBJ1-2; 7 bases are a match to TRBD1. Germline assignment: CDR1 MDHEN and CDR2 SYDVKM. Trimming cost V 6 bases and J 8 bases; bases outside gene matches: 6. The CDR3 runs 12 residues. The CDR3 spells CASRMTGLGYTF. For the CDR3, the DNA is TGTGCCAGCAGGATGACAGGGCTCGGCTACACCTTC.

The chain couples TRBV25-1 to TRBJ1-1, with 7 bases matching TRBD1. The length of the CDR3 is 13 residues. Germline V gene data show CDR1 as MGHDK and CDR2 as SYGVNS. J gave up 4 bases and V 9 bases, and 8 bases lay outside the gene matches. The CDR3 spells CASRTGHSTEAFF. In DNA form, the CDR3 reads TGTGCCAGTCGGACAGGCCATAGCACTGAAGCTTTCTTT.

The CDR3 reads CSVGGQGDENGYTF. CDR3 coding DNA: TGCAGCGTTGGGGGTCAGGGGGACGAGAATGGCTACACCTTC. The rearrangement uses TRBV29-1 and TRBJ1-2; 7 bases agree with TRBD1. Germline-derived CDR1 and CDR2 are SQVTM and ANQGSEA. There are 14 residues in the CDR3. With 4 bases clipped from V and 6 bases from J, the junction kept 11 bases outside the gene matches.

The chain carries TRBV6-5 and TRBJ1-2, with no clear D. There are 14 residues in the CDR3. The V end lost 2 bases, the J end lost 5 bases, and 12 bases lay between the germline ends. From germline, CDR1 is MNHEY and CDR2 SVGAGI. The CDR3 loop is CASSYQAESYGYTF. The CDR3 DNA follows: TGTGCCAGCAGTTACCAGGCAGAATCGTATGGCTACACCTTC.

The sample holds a few counts of this clone. This chain links TRBV2 with TRBJ2-5; TRBD1 aligns across 7 bases. CDR1 is SNHLY and CDR2 is FYNNEI in the germline V gene. This CDR3 has 15 amino acids. Unmatched junction bases numbered 9, after V lost 7 bases and J lost 1 base. CDR3 in DNA: TGTGCCAGCACCCCCCTGAGGGGGCTCCAAGAGACCCAGTACTTC. Translation gives CASTPLRGLQETQYF.

The V gene is TRBV6-5, the J gene TRBJ1-1, with 11 bases aligning to TRBD1. The CDR3 length is 15 residues. The V and J ends lost 5 bases and 4 bases, in that order; junction bases with no gene match: 6. Germline V gives CDR1 MNHEY, CDR2 SVGAGI. The DNA for the CDR3 is TGTGCCAGCAGTCAGAGGACAGGGGGCGGCACTGAAGCTTTCTTT. This sequence encodes CASSQRTGGGTEAFF.

The sample holds a few counts of this clone. The V and J genes are TRBV19 and TRBJ2-6; D gene uncertain. The CDR3 spans 15 residues. Trimming cost V 1 base and J 2 bases, with 6 bases left between them. Germline V lookup: CDR1 LNHDA, CDR2 SQIVND (reference sequence). CDR3 in amino acids: CASSIGTAGANVLTF. CDR3 DNA sequence: TGTGCCAGTAGTATAGGCACAGCTGGGGCCAACGTCCTGACTTTC.

This sequence joins TRBV5-6 and TRBJ1-5, with D possibly being TRBD1 (6 bases). The V end was cut by 5 bases, the J end by 1 base, with 25 bases between. The CDR3 totals 19 residues. The germline V gene has CDR1 SGHDT and CDR2 YYEEEE. The CDR3 DNA reads TGTGCCAGCAGTAGAAATCCCGCCCTGGGCAGGGGAAGCAATCAGCCCCAGCATTTT. Protein product: CASSRNPALGRGSNQPQHF.

V usage is TRBV29-1 and J usage is TRBJ2-7, with a tentative D call TRBD1 (5 bases). Trimming took off 4 bases at V and 6 bases at J, with 13 bases between the two ends. The CDR3 consists of 12 residues. CDR1 is SQVTM and CDR2 is ANQGSEA in the germline V gene. CDR3 in DNA: TGCAGCGTTGGAAAGGGGTCCCGCGAGCAGTACTTC. Its protein is CSVGKGSREQYF.

This chain links TRBV5-4 with TRBJ2-6; 8 nucleotides line up with TRBD1. The CDR3 covers 18 residues. CDR1 is SGHNT, CDR2 YYREEE, per germline (reference sequence). V lost 1 base and J lost 3; bases outside the gene matches: 9. The CDR3 nucleotides are TGTGCCAGCAGCTTGTGGGACAGGACGAGGGATGGGGCCAACGTCCTGACTTTC. Translation gives CASSLWDRTRDGANVLTF.

In its sample, this clone was seen once. The V call is TRBV6-5, the J call TRBJ2-2; the match to TRBD1 covers 8 bases. V lost 6 bases and J lost 3; bases outside the gene matches: 6. The CDR3 runs to 15 residues. The germline gives CDR1 MNHEY, CDR2 SVGAGI. CDR3 DNA sequence: TGTGCCAGCAGGCCCTCGACAGGGGACACCGGGGAGCTGTTTTTT. Translating it yields CASRPSTGDTGELFF.

The rearrangement joins TRBV5-4 to TRBJ2-5; D unclear. Per germline, CDR1 SGHNT and CDR2 YYREEE (reference sequence). Trimming stripped 0 bases from V and 1 base from J, with 7 bases between. The CDR3 runs 14 residues. Written as DNA, the CDR3 is TGTGCCAGCAGCTTGGCGGCAGGCCAAGAGACCCAGTACTTC. It specifies CASSLAAGQETQYF.

A single count supports this clone. The chain couples TRBV20-1 to TRBJ2-5; the D gene is possibly TRBD2 (5 bases). The CDR3 runs to 11 residues. Germline loops: CDR1 DFQATT, CDR2 SNEGSKA (reference sequence). V lost 4 bases and J lost 8, with 11 bases in between. The DNA for the CDR3 is TGCAGTGCTACGTCTCGGGAAACCCAGTACTTC. Translating gives CSATSRETQYF.

The chain couples TRBV14 to TRBJ2-7, with D tentatively TRBD1 (5 bases). V lost 0 bases and J lost 0, with 15 bases in between. Per germline, CDR1 SGHDN and CDR2 FVKESK. The CDR3 length is 17 residues. CDR3 nucleotides: TGTGCCAGCAGCCAAGAACGTCGGCAGGGATCCTCCTACGAGCAGTACTTC. Translating gives CASSQERRQGSSYEQYF.

This clone was found a few times. The chain couples TRBV9 to TRBJ2-1; 9 nucleotides align to TRBD2. Germline-derived CDR1 and CDR2 are SGDLS and YYNGEE. The CDR3 is 16 amino acids. Trimming removed 0 bases from V and 6 bases from J; junction bases left unmatched: 7. CDR3 loop: CASSVVGSGSGNEQFF. The CDR3 DNA is TGTGCCAGCAGCGTAGTTGGTAGCGGGAGTGGCAATGAGCAGTTCTTC.